This T cell receptor (beta chain) appears in the sequencing data of a study of identical twins. cDNA molecules carried unique molecular identifiers, and template switching added a universal primer site. Via MiXCR, TCRdb re-called the 5' RACE reads, giving one row per CDR3 protein. The repertoire holds 690,000 or so distinct CDR3 sequences, 8.6% seen once, with roughly 0.97% in the top ten. Trimming pared 2 bases from V and 8 bases from J, leaving 12 bases between. The germline V gene has CDR1 SEHNR and CDR2 FQNEAQ (reference sequence). The length of the CDR3 is 14 residues. This same sample was also part of a study on yellow fever vaccine responses in identical twins.

The gene calls are TRBV7-9 and TRBJ2-2; D is undetermined. This TCR derives from a young woman in good health. Sequenced input: PBMCs. This chain's CDR3 is CASSLTYDGGELFF. For the CDR3, the DNA is TGTGCCAGCAGCTTAACCTACGATGGGGGGGAGCTGTTTTTT.